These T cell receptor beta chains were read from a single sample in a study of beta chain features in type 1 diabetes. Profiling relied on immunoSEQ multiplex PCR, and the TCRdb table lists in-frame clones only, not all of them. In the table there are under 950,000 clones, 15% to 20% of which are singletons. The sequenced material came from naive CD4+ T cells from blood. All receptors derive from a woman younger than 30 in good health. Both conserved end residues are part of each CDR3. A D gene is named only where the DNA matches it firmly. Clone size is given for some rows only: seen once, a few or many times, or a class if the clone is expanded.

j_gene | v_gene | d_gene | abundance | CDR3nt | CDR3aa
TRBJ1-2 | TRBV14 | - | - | TGTGCCAGCAGCCAAGATCTAAGGGCAGGGCATGGCTACACCTTC | CASSQDLRAGHGYTF
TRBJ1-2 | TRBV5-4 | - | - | TGTGCCAGCAGCACCCAGGGTGGAGGCTACACCTTC | CASSTQGGGYTF
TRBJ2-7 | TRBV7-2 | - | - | TGTGCCAGCAGCTTAGGGCTTAGCAGTCCCTACGAGCAGTACTTC | CASSLGLSSPYEQYF
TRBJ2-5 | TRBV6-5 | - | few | TGTGCCAGCAGTTACAAAGTTGTGGCAGAGACCCAGTACTTC | CASSYKVVAETQYF
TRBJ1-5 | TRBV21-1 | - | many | TGTGCCAGCAGCAAAGAGGGCAGGGGAAGCAATCAGCCCCAGCATTTT | CASSKEGRGSNQPQHF
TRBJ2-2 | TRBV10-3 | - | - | TGTGCCATCAGGGCAGAGAACACCGGGGAGCTGTTTTTT | CAIRAENTGELFF
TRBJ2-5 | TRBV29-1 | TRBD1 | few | TGCAGCGTCCCGGACAGGGGGTTGGAGACCCAGTACTTC | CSVPDRGLETQYF
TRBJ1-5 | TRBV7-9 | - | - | TGTGCCAGCAGCTTAGCATCAGGGAGTAGCAATCAGCCCCAGCATTTT | CASSLASGSSNQPQHF
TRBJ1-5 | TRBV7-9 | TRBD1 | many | TGTGCCAGCAGCTTAGCGCAGGGGGATCAGCCCCAGCATTTT | CASSLAQGDQPQHF
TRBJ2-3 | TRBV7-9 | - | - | TGTGCCAGCAGCTTTCTTGCGGGGAGCACAGATACGCAGTATTTT | CASSFLAGSTDTQYF
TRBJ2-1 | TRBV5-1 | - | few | TGCGCCAGCAGCTTGGAGTACAATGAGCAGTTCTTC | CASSLEYNEQFF
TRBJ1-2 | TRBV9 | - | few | TGTGCCAGCAGCGTAGGTTCCGGATCATATGGCTACACCTTC | CASSVGSGSYGYTF
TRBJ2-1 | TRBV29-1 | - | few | TGCAGCGTCAATCCACTTATACGACACCATGGAGACAATGAGCAGTTCTTC | CSVNPLIRHHGDNEQFF
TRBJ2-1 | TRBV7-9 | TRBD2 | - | TGTGCCAGCAGCTTAGCCGGGACTAGCAATGAGCAGTTCTTC | CASSLAGTSNEQFF
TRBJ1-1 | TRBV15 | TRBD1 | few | TGTGCCACCAGCACTAGGACAGGGCACACTGAAGCTTTCTTT | CATSTRTGHTEAFF
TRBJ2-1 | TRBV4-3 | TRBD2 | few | TGCGCCAGCAGCCAAGAGGGCGGGAGGCGGCAGTTCTTC | CASSQEGGRRQFF
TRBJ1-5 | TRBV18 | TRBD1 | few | TGTGCCAGCTCACCGACGCAGGGGGATCAGCCCCAGCATTTT | CASSPTQGDQPQHF
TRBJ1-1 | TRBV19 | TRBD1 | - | TGTGCCAGTAGCGTGAACACCGGGACAGGCGAGGCTTTCTTT | CASSVNTGTGEAFF
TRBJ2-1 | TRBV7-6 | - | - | TGTGCCAGCAGCTTAGTCGGGAGACTCCTTGATGAGCAGTTCTTC | CASSLVGRLLDEQFF
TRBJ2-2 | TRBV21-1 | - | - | TGTGCCAGCAGCCTGACCGGGACCCCGGACACCGGGGAGCTGTTTTTT | CASSLTGTPDTGELFF
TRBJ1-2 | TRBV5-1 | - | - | TGCGCCAGCAGCTTGGAAGCCCTCGACTATGGCTACACCTTC | CASSLEALDYGYTF